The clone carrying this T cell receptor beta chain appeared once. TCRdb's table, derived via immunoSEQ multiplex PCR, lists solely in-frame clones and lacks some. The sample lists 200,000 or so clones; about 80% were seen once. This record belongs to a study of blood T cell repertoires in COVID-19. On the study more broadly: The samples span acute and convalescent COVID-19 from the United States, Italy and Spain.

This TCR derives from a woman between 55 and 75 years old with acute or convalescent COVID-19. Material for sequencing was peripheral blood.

CDR3 amino acids: CASSLDRGEQYF. For the CDR3, the DNA is TGTGCCAGCAGTTTGGACAGGGGTGAGCAGTACTTC. V gene TRBV12-3 or TRBV12-4 combines with J gene TRBJ2-7; 9 positions agree with TRBD1. This CDR3 spans 12 amino acids. Trimming at V came to 3 bases and at J to 7 bases, leaving 1 base not matched to a gene.